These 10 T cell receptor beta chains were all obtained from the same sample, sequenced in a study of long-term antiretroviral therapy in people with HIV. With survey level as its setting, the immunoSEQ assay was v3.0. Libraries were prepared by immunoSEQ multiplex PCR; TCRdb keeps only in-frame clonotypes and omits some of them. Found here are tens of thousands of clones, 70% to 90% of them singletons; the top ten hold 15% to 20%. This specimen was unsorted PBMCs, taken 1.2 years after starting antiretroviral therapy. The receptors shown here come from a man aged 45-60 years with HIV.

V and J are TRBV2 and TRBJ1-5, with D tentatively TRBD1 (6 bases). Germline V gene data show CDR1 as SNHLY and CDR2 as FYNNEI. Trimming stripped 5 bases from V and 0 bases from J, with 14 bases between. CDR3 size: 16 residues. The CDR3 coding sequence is TGTGCCAGCAGTTGGACAGCTCCAAATAGCAATCAGCCCCAGCATTTT. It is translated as CASSWTAPNSNQPQHF.

Here the CDR3 DNA reads TGTGCCAGCAGGCAGGGAGGGTACACAGATACGCAGTATTTT. The encoded protein is CASRQGGYTDTQYF. The chain combines TRBV6-5 with TRBJ2-3; 7 nucleotides align to TRBD2. Germline V gives CDR1 MNHEY, CDR2 SVGAGI. This CDR3 is built from 14 residues. After removal of 6 bases from V and 2 bases from J, the junction contained 5 bases not matched to a gene.

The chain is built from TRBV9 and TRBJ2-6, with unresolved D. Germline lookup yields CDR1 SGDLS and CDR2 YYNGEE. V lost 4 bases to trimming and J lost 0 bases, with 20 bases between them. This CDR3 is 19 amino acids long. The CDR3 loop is CASSHGPPSAISGANVLTF. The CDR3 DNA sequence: TGTGCCAGCAGCCACGGGCCCCCATCGGCCATCTCTGGGGCCAACGTCCTGACTTTC.

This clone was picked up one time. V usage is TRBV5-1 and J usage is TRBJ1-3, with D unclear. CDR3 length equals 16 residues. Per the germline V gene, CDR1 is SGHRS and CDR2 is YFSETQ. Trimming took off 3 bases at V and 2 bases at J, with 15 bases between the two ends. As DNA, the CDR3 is TGCGCCAGCAGCTCCACGGGAGCGGGAACTGGAAACACCATATATTTT. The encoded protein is CASSSTGAGTGNTIYF.

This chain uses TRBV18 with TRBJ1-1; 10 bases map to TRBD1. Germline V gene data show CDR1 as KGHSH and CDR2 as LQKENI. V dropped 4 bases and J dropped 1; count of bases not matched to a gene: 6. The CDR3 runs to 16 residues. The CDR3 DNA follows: TGTGCCAGCTCACTTGGGACAGGGGTTGGGAACACTGAAGCTTTCTTT. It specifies CASSLGTGVGNTEAFF.

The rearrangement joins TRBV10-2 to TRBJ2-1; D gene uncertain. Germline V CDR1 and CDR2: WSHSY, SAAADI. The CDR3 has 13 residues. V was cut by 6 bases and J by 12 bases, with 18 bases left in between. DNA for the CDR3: TGCGCCAGCAGGGATATTGTTACAATGGGGCAGTTCTTC. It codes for CASRDIVTMGQFF.

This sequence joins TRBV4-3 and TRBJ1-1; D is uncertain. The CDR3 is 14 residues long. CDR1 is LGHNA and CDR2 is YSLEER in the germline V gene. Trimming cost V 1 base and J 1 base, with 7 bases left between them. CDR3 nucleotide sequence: TGCGCCAGCAGCCAAGCGACGCCGAACACTGAAGCTTTCTTT. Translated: CASSQATPNTEAFF.

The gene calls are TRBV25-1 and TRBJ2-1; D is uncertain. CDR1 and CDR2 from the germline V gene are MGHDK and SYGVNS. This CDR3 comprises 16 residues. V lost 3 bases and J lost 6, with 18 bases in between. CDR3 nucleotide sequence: TGTGCCAGCAGTGAGTCCGGATGGTCTACCGTCAATGAGCAGTTCTTC. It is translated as CASSESGWSTVNEQFF. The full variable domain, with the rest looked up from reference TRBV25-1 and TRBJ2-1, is EADIYQTPRYLVIGTGKKITLECSQTMGHDKMYWYQQDPGMELHLIHYSYGVNSTEKGDLSSESTVSRIRTEHFPLTLESARPSHTSQYLCASSESGWSTVNEQFFGPGTRLTVL.

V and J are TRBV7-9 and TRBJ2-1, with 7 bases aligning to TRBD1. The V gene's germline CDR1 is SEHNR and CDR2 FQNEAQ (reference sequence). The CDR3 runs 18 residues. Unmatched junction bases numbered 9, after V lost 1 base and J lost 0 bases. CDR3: CASSLGDRGLFSYNEQFF. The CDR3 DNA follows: TGTGCCAGCAGCTTAGGGGACAGAGGGCTATTCTCCTACAATGAGCAGTTCTTC. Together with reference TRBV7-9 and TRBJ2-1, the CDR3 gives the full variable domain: DTGVSQNPRHKITKRGQNVTFRCDPISEHNRLYWYRQTLGQGPEFLTYFQNEAQLEKSRLLSDRFSAERPKGSFSTLEIQRTEQGDSAMYLCASSLGDRGLFSYNEQFFGPGTRLTVL.

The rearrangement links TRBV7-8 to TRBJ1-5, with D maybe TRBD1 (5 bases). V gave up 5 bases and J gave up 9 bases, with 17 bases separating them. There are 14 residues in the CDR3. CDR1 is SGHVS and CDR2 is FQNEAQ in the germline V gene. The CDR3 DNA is TGTGCCAGCAGCCCCCGGACGGACCAGGGGCCCCAGCATTTT. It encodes CASSPRTDQGPQHF.